One sample yielded the 23 T cell receptor beta chains listed below, sequenced in a study of T cell responses to AZD1222 COVID-19 vaccine. Data came from immunoSEQ multiplex PCR; TCRdb stores just in-frame clones and leaves some out. The sample has some 170,000 clones; approximately 90% are singletons. The sequencing here drew on peripheral blood, taken 28 days after the second dose of the MenACWY control vaccine. These receptor sequences come from an adult who received the MenACWY meningococcal vaccine as a control.

The rearrangement joins TRBV6-5 to TRBJ2-3; 9 bases agree with TRBD1. This CDR3 spans 14 amino acids. Germline CDR1 reads MNHEY; CDR2 reads SVGAGI. Unmatched junction bases numbered 3, after V lost 2 bases and J lost 6 bases. CDR3 region: CASSYADRGDTQYF. CDR3 DNA sequence: TGTGCCAGCAGTTACGCCGACAGGGGGGATACGCAGTATTTT.

The V gene is TRBV7-9, the J gene TRBJ2-3; D uncertain. V was clipped by 6 bases and J by 6 bases, with 10 bases between them. Germline lookup yields CDR1 SEHNR and CDR2 FQNEAQ (reference sequence). The CDR3 covers 12 residues. The CDR3 is CASSMSVDTQYF. DNA for the CDR3: TGTGCCAGCAGTATGAGCGTGGATACGCAGTATTTT.

The chain combines TRBV18 with TRBJ2-2, with 8 bases matching TRBD1. The CDR3 totals 14 residues. Germline V gene data show CDR1 as KGHSH and CDR2 as LQKENI. V dropped 7 bases and J dropped 2; count of bases not matched to a gene: 3. CDR3 region: CASYGQGNTGELFF. CDR3 DNA sequence: TGTGCCAGCTACGGACAGGGAAACACCGGGGAGCTGTTTTTT. Full variable domain (outside the CDR3, taken from reference TRBV18 and TRBJ2-2): NAGVMQNPRHLVRRRGQEARLRCSPMKGHSHVYWYRQLPEEGLKFMVYLQKENIIDESGMPKERFSAEFPKEGPSILRIQQVVRGDSAAYFCASYGQGNTGELFFGEGSRLTVL.

The chain joins TRBV28 to TRBJ2-1; the D gene is possibly TRBD1 (6 bases). This CDR3 region has 20 residues. Germline CDR1 MDHEN, CDR2 SYDVKM. V was pared by 4 bases and J by 2 bases, with 27 bases between. CDR3 protein: CASSYSVRDTSKKAYNEQFF. CDR3 DNA: TGTGCCAGCAGTTACTCAGTCCGGGACACCTCTAAGAAAGCCTACAATGAGCAGTTCTTC.

Note on this clone: Other DNA sequences within the sample encode an identical CDR3. The chain is built from TRBV5-6 and TRBJ1-2, with D possibly being TRBD1 (5 bases). Germline V gene data show CDR1 as SGHDT and CDR2 as YYEEEE. The CDR3 consists of 13 residues. The ends were cut back, 2 bases at V and 6 bases at J, with 11 bases in the middle. CDR3 nucleotide sequence: TGTGCCAGCAGCTTAGGCCAGGGTGATGGCTACACCTTC. As protein: CASSLGQGDGYTF.

The chain carries TRBV30 and TRBJ1-1; no reliable D call. The CDR3 is 11 residues long. Per the germline V gene, CDR1 is GTSNPN and CDR2 is SVGIG (reference sequence). Trimming took 1 base from V and 7 from J, leaving 7 bases between them. The CDR3: CAWSEIVEAFF. CDR3 sequence (DNA): TGTGCCTGGAGTGAGATCGTTGAAGCTTTCTTT.

The chain combines TRBV11-2 with TRBJ2-5, with D uncertain. The V gene's germline CDR1 is SGHAT and CDR2 FQNNGV. The V end was cut by 4 bases, the J end by 1 base, with 7 bases between. CDR3 size: 13 residues. The CDR3 region has the DNA TGTGCCAGCAGCTCAGAGATCCAAGAGACCCAGTACTTC. This codes for CASSSEIQETQYF.

In this sample, this clone turned up once. The rearrangement joins TRBV28 to TRBJ2-3; no reliable D call. V lost 4 bases to trimming and J lost 4 bases, with 12 bases between them. Per germline, CDR1 MDHEN and CDR2 SYDVKM. CDR3 length: 14 amino acids. The chain's CDR3 is CASSSLGRADTQYF. The DNA for the CDR3 is TGTGCCAGCAGTTCCCTCGGACGGGCAGATACGCAGTATTTT.

This sequence joins TRBV5-4 and TRBJ2-5, with D possibly matching TRBD2 (6 bases). This CDR3 comprises 15 residues. V lost 0 bases and J lost 2, with 11 bases in between. Germline V gives CDR1 SGHNT, CDR2 YYREEE (reference sequence). CDR3 protein: CASSLAPSAQETQYF. The CDR3 DNA reads as TGTGCCAGCAGCTTGGCCCCTAGCGCTCAAGAGACCCAGTACTTC.

The chain carries TRBV18 and TRBJ2-7; TRBD1 matches 10 bases. V lost 8 bases to trimming and J lost 5 bases; unmatched junction nucleotides: 9. The CDR3 is made up of 14 amino acids. Per germline, CDR1 KGHSH and CDR2 LQKENI. CDR3 bases: TGTGCCAGCACGCTGGGACAGGGGATCCACGAGCAGTACTTC. Residues: CASTLGQGIHEQYF.

This chain connects TRBV6-5 to TRBJ2-1; no clear D gene. CDR1 MNHEY and CDR2 SVGAGI come from the germline V gene. The V end was cut by 1 base, the J end by 6 bases, with 13 bases between. The CDR3 consists of 15 residues. CDR3 nucleotide sequence: TGTGCCAGCAGTTACTTTCCGGACCAGATCAATGAGCAGTTCTTC. This codes for CASSYFPDQINEQFF.

The DNA for the CDR3 is TGCGCCAGCAGGGGCGCGAACATTCAGTACTTC. Translated, it gives CASRGANIQYF. The chain recombines TRBV10-1 with TRBJ2-4; D is ambiguous. Germline V gives CDR1 WNHNN, CDR2 SYGVQD (reference sequence). Trimming shortened V by 6 bases and J by 7 bases, and 7 bases separated the two germline ends. The CDR3 extends over 11 amino acids.

CDR3 residues: CAQDRVFGEQFF. In DNA, the CDR3 is TGTGCCCAGGACAGAGTCTTCGGTGAGCAGTTCTTC. The chain uses TRBV30 and TRBJ2-1; tentative D call: TRBD1 (6 bases). V shed 8 bases and J shed 9 bases, with 17 bases lying between them. Per the germline V gene, CDR1 is GTSNPN and CDR2 is SVGIG (reference sequence). The CDR3 sequence is 12 residues long.

This rearrangement joins TRBV7-2 to TRBJ1-1; 7 bases align to TRBD1. V trimming: 8 bases; J trimming: 8 bases; junction bases outside the gene matches: 11. Germline CDR1 and CDR2: SGHTA and FQGNSA. The CDR3 sequence is 13 residues long. The CDR3 DNA reads TGTGCCAGCCATGACAGGGTACGGGGAGAAGCTTTCTTT. The encoded protein is CASHDRVRGEAFF.

This clone was seen a few times. V gene TRBV18 combines with J gene TRBJ2-5, with D possibly being TRBD1 (6 bases). Trimming pared 3 bases from V and 1 base from J, leaving 15 bases between. The V gene's germline CDR1 is KGHSH and CDR2 LQKENI. The CDR3 consists of 16 residues. The CDR3 here is CASSPLARGPQETQYF. The CDR3 DNA reads as TGTGCCAGCTCACCGTTGGCCAGGGGCCCCCAAGAGACCCAGTACTTC.

V is TRBV24-1 and J is TRBJ2-3, with 8 bases lining up with TRBD2. This CDR3 region has 16 residues. CDR1 and CDR2 from the germline V gene are KGHDR and SFDVKD. The junction had 10 bases not matched to a gene; V was cut back by 3 bases and J by 6 bases. The CDR3 nucleotides are TGTGCCACCAGTGATAGCGGGAGTCCTCCCACGGATACGCAGTATTTT. Amino acids: CATSDSGSPPTDTQYF.

The chain combines TRBV11-2 with TRBJ1-1, with D perhaps TRBD1 (5 bases). V lost 1 base to trimming and J lost 12 bases, with 6 bases between them. In germline, CDR1 is SGHAT, CDR2 FQNNGV. This CDR3 has 10 residues. The CDR3 bases are TGTGCCAGCAGCTTAGGGGGACCTTTCTTT. It encodes CASSLGGPFF.

The chain joins TRBV5-1 to TRBJ1-1; D is unresolved. With 4 bases removed from V and 10 bases from J, the gap between germline ends came to 20 bases. The CDR3 loop spans 14 amino acids. Germline V lookup: CDR1 SGHRS, CDR2 YFSETQ. The CDR3 DNA is TGCGCCAGCAGCCTACCGGCCGGGGAGGGTGCAGCTTTCTTT. It specifies CASSLPAGEGAAFF.

The gene calls are TRBV18 and TRBJ1-3; 9 bases match TRBD1. J lost 2 bases, V lost 6 bases, and 5 bases had no gene match. The germline CDR1 and CDR2 sequences are KGHSH and LQKENI. CDR3 length: 15 amino acids. The CDR3 nucleotides are TGTGCCAGCTCGCGGGGACAGGGTACTGGAAACACCATATATTTT. It yields the protein CASSRGQGTGNTIYF.

V is TRBV30 and J is TRBJ2-2, with a tentative D call TRBD1 (5 bases). The germline V and J ends were trimmed by 3 bases and 0 bases, with 5 bases remaining between them. Germline CDR1 is GTSNPN and CDR2 is SVGIG (reference sequence). The CDR3 totals 13 residues. CDR3 region: CAWSRANTGELFF. The DNA of the CDR3 is TGTGCCTGGAGCAGGGCGAACACCGGGGAGCTGTTTTTT.

This chain links TRBV28 with TRBJ1-1; D is possibly TRBD1 (5 bases). From germline, CDR1 is MDHEN and CDR2 SYDVKM. V was trimmed by 10 bases and J by 1 base, leaving 10 bases between them. The CDR3 runs to 12 residues. CDR3 sequence reads: CAILGQNTEAFF. The CDR3 bases are TGTGCCATCCTGGGGCAGAACACTGAAGCTTTCTTT.

The rearrangement links TRBV25-1 to TRBJ2-7; the D gene is possibly TRBD2 (6 bases). The CDR3 is 14 residues long. The germline V gene has CDR1 MGHDK and CDR2 SYGVNS. Trimming took 6 bases from V and 2 from J, leaving 14 bases between them. This CDR3 reads CASSNHGEAYEQYF. In nucleotides, the CDR3 is TGTGCCAGCAGCAACCACGGGGAGGCCTACGAGCAGTACTTC.

The CDR3 DNA sequence: TGTGCCTGTCTACAGATGAGCTCCTACGAGCAGTACTTC. Its translation is CACLQMSSYEQYF. This chain connects TRBV2 to TRBJ2-7; D is undetermined. The germline CDR1 and CDR2 sequences are SNHLY and FYNNEI. Trimming removed 11 bases at V and 0 bases at J, with 14 bases between. The CDR3 spans 13 residues.